The rows below give T cell receptor beta chains drawn from one sample of a study of shared clonotypes between healthy human individuals. Clones were sequenced by immunoSEQ multiplex PCR, and TCRdb holds only the in-frame ones, with some missing. The sample shows around 1.5 million clones, approximately 98% of them seen only once. Sequencing used naive CD4+ T cells sorted from blood. The receptors originated from a man aged 30-40 years in good health. Both conserved end residues are part of each CDR3. The D gene is left open where the match is weak. Part of the rows lack a size; the others show once, few, many or a class for expanded clones.

size	J	V	D	DNA	CDR3
-	TRBJ1-1	TRBV5-1	-	TGCGCCAGCAGCTTGGCCCACGACGTTGAAGCTTTCTTT	CASSLAHDVEAFF
-	TRBJ1-1	TRBV5-5	-	TGTGCCAGCAGCCCCCTTAGGGGGTCGAACACTGAAGCTTTCTTT	CASSPLRGSNTEAFF
-	TRBJ2-1	TRBV7-9	-	TGTGCCAGCAGCTTAGCGGGCCATCTAGCGGCCCAGGGGGACAATGAGCAGTTCTTC	CASSLAGHLAAQGDNEQFF
-	TRBJ2-1	TRBV10-3	TRBD2	TGTGCCATCAGCTCGTTAGCGGGGACCGGGGAGCAGTTCTTC	CAISSLAGTGEQFF
-	TRBJ2-2	TRBV2	TRBD2	TGTGCCAGCATCCGGGAGGATCTAGGAACCGGGGAGCTGTTTTTT	CASIREDLGTGELFF
once	TRBJ1-1	TRBV30	-	TGTGCCTGGAGTACCAGGGTGGACACTGAAGCTTTCTTT	CAWSTRVDTEAFF
few	TRBJ1-5	TRBV19	TRBD1	TGTGCCAGTAGTCCAATAGACAGGGTCGTATCCAATCAGCCCCAGCATTTT	CASSPIDRVVSNQPQHF
-	TRBJ2-2	TRBV28	-	TGTGCCAGCATATCCTCTGAGGGAACGGACACCGGGGAGCTGTTTTTT	CASISSEGTDTGELFF
-	TRBJ2-5	TRBV7-7	-	TGTGCTAGCAGCTTAGTGGGGTTTCAAGAGACCCAGTACTTC	CASSLVGFQETQYF
-	TRBJ2-2	TRBV6-1	-	TGTGCCAGCAGTGATTTGCTGGGGGCGGGGGAGCTGTTTTTT	CASSDLLGAGELFF
-	TRBJ2-5	TRBV2	TRBD1	TGTGCCAGCAGGAGGGACAGGCAGCAAGAGACCCAGTACTTC	CASRRDRQQETQYF
-	TRBJ1-1	TRBV5-1	-	TGCGCCAGCAGCGGGAACAGCGTTAACACTGAAGCTTTCTTT	CASSGNSVNTEAFF
-	TRBJ2-5	TRBV5-1	TRBD2	TGCGCCAGCAGCTTGCTGGGACTAGCGGAAGGGGAGACCCAGTACTTC	CASSLLGLAEGETQYF
-	TRBJ2-7	TRBV2	-	TGTGCCACTACGGGTGGCACGGCTTACGAGCAGTACTTC	CATTGGTAYEQYF
-	TRBJ1-3	TRBV4-3	-	TGCGCCAGCAGCCAAGATAGGGGATCCCTCTCTGGAAACACCATATATTTT	CASSQDRGSLSGNTIYF
-	TRBJ1-1	TRBV5-6	-	TGTGCCAGCAGCTTGGGGGCGGACACTGAAGCTTTCTTT	CASSLGADTEAFF
once	TRBJ2-7	TRBV5-1	TRBD1	TGCGCCAGCAGGCAAACAGGGGTGGGCGAGCAGTACTTC	CASRQTGVGEQYF
-	TRBJ2-7	TRBV7-2	TRBD2	TGTGCCAGCAGCTTGAAGACTAGCGCTACCTACGAGCAGTACTTC	CASSLKTSATYEQYF
-	TRBJ2-7	TRBV11-2	-	TGTGCCAGCAGGACCTTTGCGGCCCTCTACGAGCAGTACTTC	CASRTFAALYEQYF
-	TRBJ1-5	TRBV2	-	TGTGCCAGCAGTGAAAGTGACGTCGGGGTTGGGCCCCAGCATTTT	CASSESDVGVGPQHF
-	TRBJ2-1	TRBV19	TRBD2	TGTGCCAGTAGTGTTATGCTAGCGGGAAGAAAGGCTGAGCAGTTCTTC	CASSVMLAGRKAEQFF
-	TRBJ2-2	TRBV5-1	-	TGCGCCAGCAGTTCGAGCGTAGGGAACACCGGGGAGCTGTTTTTT	CASSSSVGNTGELFF
-	TRBJ2-3	TRBV5-1	-	TGCGCCAGCAGCTTGGGCGGGGAGGAAGATACGCAGTATTTT	CASSLGGEEDTQYF
once	TRBJ1-1	TRBV29-1	-	TGCAGCGTTTCTGGCAGGGGAGTACCTGAAGCTTTCTTT	CSVSGRGVPEAFF
once	TRBJ2-7	TRBV4-3	TRBD2	TGCGCCAGCAGCCGCCGAGCGGGAGGGCCGGGAGAGCAGTACTTC	CASSRRAGGPGEQYF
-	TRBJ2-7	TRBV5-6	TRBD1	TGTGCCAGCAGATCCCGGGACAGGGTGGCCTACGAGCAGTACTTC	CASRSRDRVAYEQYF
-	TRBJ2-2	TRBV9	-	TGTGCCAGCAGCGCCGAGGACAGCGGAGGGACCGGGGAGCTGTTTTTT	CASSAEDSGGTGELFF
-	TRBJ2-3	TRBV5-1	TRBD2	TGCGCCAGCAGCTTAGGACTAGCGGGAGTTATTACAGATACGCAGTATTTT	CASSLGLAGVITDTQYF
-	TRBJ2-1	TRBV14	-	TGTGCCAGCAGCCAAGATCTCGGAGGAGAGCAGTTCTTC	CASSQDLGGEQFF
-	TRBJ2-7	TRBV5-1	-	TGCGCCAGCAGCTTGGCCACAGGCGTCCCGACCTACGAGCAGTACTTC	CASSLATGVPTYEQYF
once	TRBJ1-2	TRBV7-2	TRBD1	TGTGCCAGCAGCTTAGGATCGACAGGGGAAGGTGGCTACACCTTC	CASSLGSTGEGGYTF
-	TRBJ2-2	TRBV18	-	TGTGCCAGCTCACCAGGGGGCTCGAACACCGGGGAGCTGTTTTTT	CASSPGGSNTGELFF
-	TRBJ2-2	TRBV7-3	TRBD2	TGTGCCAGCAGCTTAACGTTTAGGCTAGCGGGAGACACCGGGGAGCTGTTTTTT	CASSLTFRLAGDTGELFF
once	TRBJ2-2	TRBV25-1	-	TGTGCCAGCAGTGAATTCGTGGGGAGCCCCGGGGAGCTGTTTTTT	CASSEFVGSPGELFF
-	TRBJ2-7	TRBV7-2	TRBD2	TGTGCCAGCAGCTCCCTTTCCGGGACTAGCGTCGGTTTTGAGCAGTACTTC	CASSSLSGTSVGFEQYF
-	TRBJ1-1	TRBV19	-	TGTGCCAGTACCTCCCCGGGGGGTGCGAAGACTGAAGCTTTCTTT	CASTSPGGAKTEAFF
-	TRBJ2-3	TRBV2	-	TGTGCCAGCATCGGACAGACCAGCACAGATACGCAGTATTTT	CASIGQTSTDTQYF
-	TRBJ2-5	TRBV30	-	TGTGCCTGGAGTGTAATTGCGGGATGGGCTATACAAGAGACCCAGTACTTC	CAWSVIAGWAIQETQYF
-	TRBJ2-2	TRBV18	TRBD2	TGTGCCAGCTCAAGGACTAGCGGGAGAGGGACCGGGGAGCTGTTTTTT	CASSRTSGRGTGELFF
-	TRBJ2-7	TRBV27	-	TGTGCCAGCAGTTTATTGCGGGAAGGGCGGAACGAGCAGTACTTC	CASSLLREGRNEQYF
-	TRBJ2-5	TRBV7-9	TRBD2	TGTGCCAGCAGCTTACCCGCCGGGGGGGGAGAGACCCAGTACTTC	CASSLPAGGGETQYF
-	TRBJ1-1	TRBV29-1	-	TGCAGCGCCGCCGGGACGGTGCCTTTTGAAGCTTTCTTT	CSAAGTVPFEAFF
-	TRBJ2-1	TRBV6-1	TRBD1	TGTGCCAGCTCCAGACAGGGGGTTTACAATGAGCAGTTCTTC	CASSRQGVYNEQFF
-	TRBJ2-7	TRBV10-3	TRBD2	TGTGCCATCAGTTTCTCCGGGACTAGCTCCTACGAGCAGTACTTC	CAISFSGTSSYEQYF